These T cell receptor beta chains were read from a single sample in a study of T cell repertoires in cytomegalovirus infection. Using its own MiXCR run on the reads, TCRdb lists one record per CDR3 protein. The sample records 500,000 or so distinct CDR3 sequences, approximately 16% being singletons. Material: CD8+ T cells from PBMCs. These receptors originate from a human donor in good health (CMV status not recorded). Some clones in this sample may be carry-over from other donors' samples. Each CDR3 is given with its conserved first and last residue. The order of the fields is V gene, J gene, clone size, D gene, CDR3 protein, CDR3 DNA. The D gene is left open where the match is weak. Size values are once, few and many counts, or a class for expanded clones, and some rows have none.

>TRBV12-3/TRBV12-4|TRBJ1-2|NA|NA
CASSRSTYGYTF
TGTGCCAGCAGCCGCAGTACCTATGGCTACACCTTC
>TRBV11-2|TRBJ2-4|many|TRBD1
CAGGQGRAKNIQYF
TGTGCCGGGGGACAGGGGCGAGCCAAAAACATTCAGTACTTC
>TRBV3-1|TRBJ1-1|NA|NA
CASRPYQGRNTEAFF
TGTGCCAGCAGACCCTACCAGGGCCGGAACACTGAAGCTTTCTTT
>TRBV6-1|TRBJ2-7|NA|TRBD2
CASSDGGDYEQYF
TGTGCCAGCAGTGACGGGGGGGACTACGAGCAGTACTTC
>TRBV28|TRBJ1-6|NA|NA
CASSLGKVSYNSPLHF
TGTGCCAGCAGTCTAGGGAAAGTCTCCTATAATTCACCCCTCCACTTT
>TRBV7-2|TRBJ2-1|many|TRBD2
CASSLRFLAGNEQFF
TGTGCCAGCAGCCTTCGGTTCTTAGCGGGGAATGAGCAGTTCTTC
>TRBV12-3/TRBV12-4|TRBJ1-1|many|TRBD1
CASRLSRDRLPEAFF
TGTGCCAGCAGATTAAGCCGGGACAGACTCCCTGAAGCTTTCTTT
>TRBV4-1|TRBJ2-1|many|TRBD1
CASSPLTGSNEQFF
TGCGCCAGCAGCCCCCTGACAGGGAGCAATGAGCAGTTCTTC
>TRBV4-1|TRBJ2-1|NA|NA
CASSQVTYNEQFF
TGCGCCAGCAGCCAAGTTACCTACAATGAGCAGTTCTTC
>TRBV7-9|TRBJ1-5|many|NA
CASSHGGSNQPQHF
TGTGCCAGCAGCCACGGCGGAAGCAATCAGCCCCAGCATTTT
>TRBV10-3|TRBJ1-1|many|NA
CAISEGGPNTEAFF
TGTGCCATTTCAGAGGGGGGACCGAACACTGAAGCTTTCTTT
>TRBV19|TRBJ2-3|many|NA
CASSIDFRGAEADTQYF
TGTGCCAGTAGTATAGACTTCAGGGGCGCCGAGGCAGATACGCAGTATTTT
>TRBV12-3/TRBV12-4|TRBJ1-1|many|NA
CASSPDSPPEAFF
TGTGCCAGCAGCCCCGACTCACCACCTGAAGCTTTCTTT
>TRBV19|TRBJ1-5|few|NA
CASSIWLQGPPNQPQHF
TGTGCCAGTAGTATTTGGCTTCAGGGTCCCCCAAATCAGCCCCAGCATTTT
>TRBV27|TRBJ1-2|once|NA
CASSTGLSNYGYTF
TGTGCCAGCAGCACAGGGTTATCTAACTATGGCTACACCTTC
>TRBV27|TRBJ2-7|NA|NA
CASGPYTSYEQYF
TGTGCCAGTGGGCCTTATACCTCCTACGAGCAGTACTTC
>TRBV19|TRBJ1-1|few|NA
CASVRQQRGTEAFF
TGTGCCAGTGTGAGACAGCAACGGGGCACTGAAGCTTTCTTT
>TRBV6-1|TRBJ2-3|many|TRBD1
CASSEYVRGPDTQYF
TGTGCCAGCAGTGAATATGTCAGGGGGCCAGATACGCAGTATTTT
>TRBV28|TRBJ2-1|many|TRBD2
CASSPRGAQYNEQFF
TGTGCCAGCAGCCCGCGGGGGGCGCAGTACAATGAGCAGTTCTTC
>TRBV19|TRBJ2-7|NA|NA
CASSVGYGIPEQYF
TGTGCCAGTAGTGTCGGGTACGGGATCCCCGAGCAGTACTTC
>TRBV27|TRBJ1-2|NA|NA
CASSLSGGSRAYGYTF
TGTGCCAGCAGTTTATCGGGGGGCTCCCGGGCCTATGGCTACACCTTC
>TRBV3-1|TRBJ2-1|NA|TRBD2
CASSQRGLAGGGRNEQFF
TGTGCCAGCAGCCAGCGCGGACTAGCGGGAGGGGGTCGAAATGAGCAGTTCTTC
>TRBV12-3/TRBV12-4|TRBJ2-1|NA|TRBD2
CASRLSGRPNNEQFF
TGTGCCAGCAGGCTCAGCGGGAGACCCAACAATGAGCAGTTCTTC
>TRBV7-3|TRBJ2-3|many|NA
CASSNTVTDTQYF
TGTGCCAGCAGCAATACAGTCACAGATACGCAGTATTTT
>TRBV27|TRBJ2-7|many|TRBD1
CASSSTGTGYEQYF
TGTGCCAGCAGCTCAACCGGGACAGGCTACGAGCAGTACTTC
>TRBV7-6|TRBJ2-2|NA|NA
CASSLGEDTGELFF
TGTGCCAGCAGCTTAGGAGAGGACACTGGGGAGCTGTTTTTT
>TRBV19|TRBJ2-7|few|TRBD1
CASRIRDRNFTSEQYF
TGTGCCAGTAGGATCCGGGACAGGAATTTTACGTCCGAGCAGTACTTC
>TRBV2|TRBJ2-7|few|TRBD1
CASEAGQGKHEQYF
TGTGCCAGCGAGGCGGGACAGGGTAAACACGAGCAGTACTTC
>TRBV19|TRBJ2-1|few|NA
CASIPGRAANNEQFF
TGTGCCAGTATCCCCGGCAGGGCCGCTAACAATGAGCAGTTCTTC
>TRBV7-9|TRBJ2-1|many|TRBD2
CASSLAPGTSAIRGEQFF
TGTGCCAGCAGCTTGGCCCCTGGGACTAGCGCGATTCGGGGTGAGCAGTTCTTC
>TRBV6-6|TRBJ1-4|few|NA
CASSYSNRAPNEKLFF
TGTGCCAGCAGTTACTCGAACAGGGCGCCCAATGAAAAACTGTTTTTT
>TRBV19|TRBJ1-1|NA|NA
CASSPDLSRRNTEAFF
TGTGCCAGTAGTCCAGACCTTTCCAGAAGGAACACTGAAGCTTTCTTT
>TRBV11-2|TRBJ2-7|few|NA
CASSLPRWPERHEQYF
TGTGCCAGCAGCCTCCCCAGGTGGCCAGAGAGGCACGAGCAGTACTTC
>TRBV4-2|TRBJ2-1|many|TRBD2
CASSQDELAGLNEQFF
TGTGCCAGCAGCCAAGATGAGCTAGCGGGCCTCAATGAGCAGTTCTTC
>TRBV7-6|TRBJ1-5|many|NA
CASSLGGRQPQHF
TGTGCCAGCAGCTTGGGGGGTAGGCAGCCCCAGCATTTT
>TRBV3-1|TRBJ2-7|few|NA
CASSQEYRNPYEQYF
TGTGCCAGCAGCCAAGAGTATAGGAATCCCTACGAGCAGTACTTC
>TRBV6-6|TRBJ2-3|many|TRBD2
CASSINPRTSRLSTDTQYF
TGTGCCAGCAGTATCAACCCCCGGACTAGCCGGCTTAGCACAGATACGCAGTATTTT
>TRBV7-9|TRBJ2-2|few|NA
CATKGATTGELFF
TGTGCCACCAAAGGAGCGACCACCGGGGAGCTGTTTTTT
>TRBV6-1|TRBJ2-7|few|NA
CASSESQGWYEQYF
TGTGCCAGCAGTGAGTCCCAGGGATGGTACGAGCAGTACTTC
>TRBV28|TRBJ2-7|few|TRBD2
CASSLAGLYEQYF
TGTGCCAGCAGTCTAGCGGGACTCTACGAGCAGTACTTC
>TRBV27|TRBJ2-2|NA|TRBD2
CASSLSARGAGGPTGELFF
TGTGCCAGCAGTTTATCGGCCCGGGGAGCGGGAGGACCCACCGGGGAGCTGTTTTTT
>TRBV12-3/TRBV12-4|TRBJ1-2|NA|NA
CASSHPPIPGLNYGYTF
TGTGCCAGCAGCCACCCTCCGATACCGGGACTTAACTATGGCTACACCTTC
>TRBV19|TRBJ2-3|once|NA
CASSTTLRPVDTQYF
TGTGCCAGTAGTACTACTCTTAGACCCGTCGATACGCAGTATTTT
>TRBV4-1|TRBJ2-7|few|NA
CASSQEGNGQHYEQYF
TGCGCCAGCAGCCAAGAGGGTAACGGACAGCACTACGAGCAGTACTTC
>TRBV7-9|TRBJ1-1|many|TRBD1
CASSWGQGENTEAFF
TGTGCCAGCAGCTGGGGACAGGGGGAGAACACTGAAGCTTTCTTT
>TRBV6-1|TRBJ1-1|many|NA
CASSQLTGSNTEAFF
TGTGCCAGCAGTCAACTCACAGGGTCCAACACTGAAGCTTTCTTT
>TRBV19|TRBJ1-5|many|NA
CASSIDPAYRDQPQHF
TGTGCCAGTAGTATAGATCCTGCCTACAGGGACCAGCCCCAGCATTTT
>TRBV7-6|TRBJ2-3|many|NA
CASSPEISGSTDTQYF
TGTGCCAGCAGCCCTGAGATAAGTGGAAGCACAGATACGCAGTATTTT
>TRBV4-2|TRBJ1-5|NA|NA
CASSPEGGSDQPQHF
TGTGCCAGCAGCCCTGAGGGGGGGAGTGACCAGCCCCAGCATTTT
>TRBV15|TRBJ2-1|many|TRBD2
CATSSHSGILYNEQFF
TGTGCCACCAGCAGTCATAGCGGGATCCTTTACAATGAGCAGTTCTTC
>TRBV7-9|TRBJ2-7|NA|NA
CASREGGSYEQYF
TGTGCCAGCAGGGAGGGGGGGTCCTACGAGCAGTACTTC
>TRBV10-3|TRBJ1-3|few|TRBD1
CAIRGQAPSSGNTIYF
TGTGCCATCAGGGGACAGGCCCCCAGCTCTGGAAACACCATATATTTT
>TRBV6-6|TRBJ1-1|many|NA
CASSYSSRNTEAFF
TGTGCCAGCAGTTACTCGTCACGGAACACTGAAGCTTTCTTT
>TRBV7-9|TRBJ2-7|many|TRBD2
CASTKREEAGAWYF
TGTGCCAGCACCAAAAGGGAGGAAGCGGGGGCTTGGTACTTC
>TRBV7-8|TRBJ1-4|many|NA
CASSINVGPNEKLFF
TGTGCCAGCAGCATAAATGTTGGGCCAAATGAAAAACTGTTTTTT
>TRBV7-9|TRBJ2-1|NA|TRBD2
CASSLESGGPDNEQFF
TGTGCCAGCAGCTTAGAGTCGGGAGGGCCAGATAATGAGCAGTTCTTC
>TRBV20-1|TRBJ2-4|NA|NA
CSAREPSLAKNIQYF
TGCAGTGCTAGAGAACCCTCCCTAGCCAAAAACATTCAGTACTTC
>TRBV28|TRBJ1-1|NA|NA
CASSFWGRNTEAFF
TGTGCCAGCAGTTTCTGGGGGAGGAACACTGAAGCTTTCTTT